These 11 T cell receptor beta chains came from one sample sequenced in a study of regulatory T cells in long-lasting Graves disease. Documented time point: newly diagnosed GD, antithyroid drugs for less than 3 months. RNA extracted from PBMCs served as the sequencing template. Sequencing libraries for TCR beta were prepared with iRepertoire HTBI primers and Arm-PCR of CDR3 regions. TCRdb re-called the multiplex PCR reads through MiXCR, storing one row per CDR3 protein. The table records 440,000 or so distinct CDR3 sequences, 15% of them present only once. Separately, the same data were catalogued under a study of T cells in Graves' hyperthyroidism and ophthalmopathy.

Sequences were derived from peripheral blood mononuclear cells (PBMCs), sampled at new diagnosis, from a patient treated with antithyroid drugs. The receptors shown here come from a woman in her 30s with Graves disease.

This clonotype was observed a handful of times. The chain joins TRBV28 to TRBJ2-7; D is perhaps TRBD2 (6 bases). Trimming shortened V by 7 bases and J by 3 bases, and 19 bases separated the two germline ends. The CDR3 sequence is 15 residues long. From germline, CDR1 is MDHEN and CDR2 SYDVKM. The CDR3 protein is CASNPDYAFNYEQYF. In nucleotides, the CDR3 is TGTGCCAGCAACCCGGACTACGCTTTCAACTACGAGCAGTACTTC. Full variable domain (remainder filled in from reference TRBV28 and TRBJ2-7): DVKVTQSSRYLVKRTGEKVFLECVQDMDHENMFWYRQDPGLGLRLIYFSYDVKMKEKGDIPEGYSVSREKKERFSLILESASTNQTSMYLCASNPDYAFNYEQYFGPGTRLTVT.

This clonotype was recorded many times. V is TRBV13 and J is TRBJ2-1, with 12 positions matching TRBD2. There are 15 residues in the CDR3. V lost 4 bases to trimming and J lost 12 bases; unmatched junction nucleotides: 10. Looked up from germline, CDR1 is PRHDT and CDR2 is FYEKMQ (reference sequence). The CDR3 nucleotides are TGTGCCAGCAGCTCGAGACTAGCGGGAGATGTGGGGCAGTTCTTC. Amino acid sequence: CASSSRLAGDVGQFF.

With regard to this clonotype: This may arise from a read error, as a much more abundant clone is one base away. The chain recombines TRBV2 with TRBJ2-1, with no clear D. The CDR3 is 11 residues long. V was clipped by 8 bases and J by 5 bases, with 7 bases between them. The V gene's germline CDR1 is SNHLY and CDR2 FYNNEI. The CDR3 nucleotides are TGTGCCAGCCAACGGAACAATGAGCAGTTCTTC. Translation: CASQRNNEQFF. The entire variable domain, with the rest obtained from reference TRBV2 and TRBJ2-1, is as follows: EPEVTQTPSHQVTQMGQEVILRCVPISNHLYFYWYRQILGQKVEFLVSFYNNEISEKSEIFDDQFSVERPDGSNFTLKIRSTKLEDSAMYFCASQRNNEQFFGPGTRLTVL.

This clonotype was detected many times. This sequence joins TRBV18 and TRBJ2-1; no definite D call. CDR1 and CDR2 (germline): KGHSH, LQKENI. Trimming removed 6 bases at V and 8 bases at J, with 17 bases between. The CDR3 is 14 amino acids. The CDR3 loop reads CASSPTPILYEQFF. As DNA, the CDR3 is TGTGCCAGCTCCCCCACCCCGATACTTTATGAGCAGTTCTTC.

This clonotype was counted many times. This chain links TRBV29-1 with TRBJ2-5; the D gene could be TRBD1 or TRBD2 (5 bases each). In germline, CDR1 is SQVTM, CDR2 ANQGSEA. This CDR3 spans 13 amino acids. V was clipped by 6 bases and J by 6 bases, with 17 bases between them. The CDR3 sequence: CSVEPGGIQTQYF. In nucleotides, the CDR3 is TGCAGCGTCGAGCCTGGGGGTATCCAGACCCAGTACTTC.

The chain joins TRBV4-1 to TRBJ1-5; 7 nucleotides agree with TRBD1. From germline, CDR1 is MGHRA and CDR2 YSYEKL. V shed 0 bases and J 4 bases; nucleotides not matched to a gene: 6. CDR3 size: 16 residues. The CDR3 DNA reads as TGCGCCAGCAGCCAAGATATAGGGGGCTGGAATCAGCCCCAGCATTTT. This sequence encodes CASSQDIGGWNQPQHF.

The chain couples TRBV15 to TRBJ2-2; 10 nucleotides match TRBD2. Germline V lookup: CDR1 LNHNV, CDR2 YYDKDF (reference sequence). The CDR3 runs to 15 residues. Germline trimming cut 4 bases from V and 6 bases from J; bases unmatched to any gene: 5. CDR3 nucleotide sequence: TGTGCCACCAGCACCTGGACTAGCGGATCCGGGGAGCTGTTTTTT. This gives the protein CATSTWTSGSGELFF.

This clonotype was counted a few times. A much larger clone sits a single nucleotide away, making a read error possible. The CDR3 coding sequence is TGTGCCAGCGGGACCTCACAGGACTTCGAGCAGTACTTC. Its protein is CASGTSQDFEQYF. This chain connects TRBV2 to TRBJ2-7, with D perhaps given as TRBD1 or TRBD2 (5 bases each). The V end was cut by 8 bases, the J end by 6 bases, with 17 bases between. This CDR3 has 13 amino acids. The germline V gene encodes CDR1 SNHLY and CDR2 FYNNEI.

This clonotype was seen repeatedly, ten times or more. V gene TRBV20-1 combines with J gene TRBJ1-1; D is perhaps TRBD1 (5 bases). Trimming removed 3 bases at V and 0 bases at J, with 14 bases between. CDR1 DFQATT and CDR2 SNEGSKA come from the germline V gene (reference sequence). The CDR3 spans 15 residues. The CDR3 loop is CSARGRARMNTEAFF. The CDR3 DNA is TGCAGTGCTAGGGGCAGGGCGAGAATGAACACTGAAGCTTTCTTT.

This clonotype was counted only a few times. The rearrangement uses TRBV7-9 and TRBJ1-6, with D maybe TRBD1 (5 bases). Germline V CDR1 and CDR2: SEHNR, FQNEAQ (reference sequence). The ends were cut back, 11 bases at V and 10 bases at J, with 15 bases in the middle. This CDR3 comprises 12 residues. The CDR3, as DNA: TGTGCCGGAGACCCCGGGGGGTCACCCCTCCACTTT. Protein product: CAGDPGGSPLHF.

The chain has TRBV7-2 and TRBJ2-5; D is uncertain. V lost 3 bases to trimming and J lost 2 bases, with 19 bases between them. The CDR3 extends over 17 amino acids. Germline assignment: CDR1 SGHTA and CDR2 FQGNSA. This CDR3 reads CASSFIVFLTPQETQYF. The CDR3 nucleotides are TGTGCCAGCAGCTTTATCGTGTTTCTTACTCCACAAGAGACCCAGTACTTC. The whole variable domain, remainder taken from reference TRBV7-2 and TRBJ2-5, is GAGVSQSPSNKVTEKGKDVELRCDPISGHTALYWYRQSLGQGLEFLIYFQGNSAPDKSGLPSDRFSAERTGGSVSTLTIQRTQQEDSAVYLCASSFIVFLTPQETQYFGPGTRLLVL.